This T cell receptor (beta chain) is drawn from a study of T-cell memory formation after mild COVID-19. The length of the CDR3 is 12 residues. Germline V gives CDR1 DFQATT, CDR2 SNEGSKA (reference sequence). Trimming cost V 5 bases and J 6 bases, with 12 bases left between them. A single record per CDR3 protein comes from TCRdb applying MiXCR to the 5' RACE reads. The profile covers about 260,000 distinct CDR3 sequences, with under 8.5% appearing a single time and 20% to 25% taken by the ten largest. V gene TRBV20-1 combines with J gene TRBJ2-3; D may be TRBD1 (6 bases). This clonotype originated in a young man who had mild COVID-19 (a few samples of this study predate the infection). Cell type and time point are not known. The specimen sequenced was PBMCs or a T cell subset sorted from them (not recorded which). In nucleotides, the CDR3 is TGCAGTGCTGCCGGTAGGGGGGATACGCAGTATTTT. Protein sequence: CSAAGRGDTQYF.